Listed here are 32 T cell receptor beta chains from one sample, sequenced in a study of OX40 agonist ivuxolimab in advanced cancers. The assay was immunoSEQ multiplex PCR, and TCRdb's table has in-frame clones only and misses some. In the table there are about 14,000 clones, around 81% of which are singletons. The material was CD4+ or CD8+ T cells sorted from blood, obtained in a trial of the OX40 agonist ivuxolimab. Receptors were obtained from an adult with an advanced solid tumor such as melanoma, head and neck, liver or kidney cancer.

The CDR3 region is CASTQGVIQETQYF. In nucleotides, the CDR3 is TGTGCCAGCACTCAAGGGGTAATCCAAGAGACCCAGTACTTC. The chain is built from TRBV7-2 and TRBJ2-5; D is possibly TRBD1 (5 bases). V lost 7 bases to trimming and J lost 1 base, with 13 bases between them. Germline-derived CDR1 and CDR2 are SGHTA and FQGNSA. The CDR3 covers 14 residues. Together with reference TRBV7-2 and TRBJ2-5, the CDR3 gives the full variable domain: GAGVSQSPSNKVTEKGKDVELRCDPISGHTALYWYRQSLGQGLEFLIYFQGNSAPDKSGLPSDRFSAERTGGSVSTLTIQRTQQEDSAVYLCASTQGVIQETQYFGPGTRLLVL.

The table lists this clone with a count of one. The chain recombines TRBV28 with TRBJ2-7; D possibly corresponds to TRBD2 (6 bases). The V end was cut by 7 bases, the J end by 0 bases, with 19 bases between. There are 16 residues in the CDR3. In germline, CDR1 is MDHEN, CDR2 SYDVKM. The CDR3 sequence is CASTSPTGEHSYEQYF. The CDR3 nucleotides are TGTGCCAGCACTAGCCCCACGGGGGAACACTCCTACGAGCAGTACTTC.

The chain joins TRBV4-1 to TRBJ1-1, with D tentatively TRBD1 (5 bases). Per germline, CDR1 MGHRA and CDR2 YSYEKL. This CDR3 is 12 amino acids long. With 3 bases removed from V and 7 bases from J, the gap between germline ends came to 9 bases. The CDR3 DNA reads TGCGCCAGCAGCCATGGGACCAATGAAGCTTTCTTT. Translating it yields CASSHGTNEAFF.

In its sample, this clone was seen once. The CDR3 here is CASSIVTAIYNEQFF. The DNA of the CDR3 is TGTGCCAGTAGTATAGTAACAGCAATTTACAATGAGCAGTTCTTC. This chain joins TRBV19 and TRBJ2-1; D is ambiguous. There are 15 residues in the CDR3. Germline-derived CDR1 and CDR2 are LNHDA and SQIVND (reference sequence). Trimming took off 1 base at V and 4 bases at J, with 11 bases between the two ends.

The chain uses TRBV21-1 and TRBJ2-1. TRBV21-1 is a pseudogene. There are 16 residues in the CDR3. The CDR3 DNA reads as TGTGCCAGCAGCAAAGACCGGGACGGCCGATACAATGAGCAGTTCTTC. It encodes CASSKDRDGRYNEQFF.

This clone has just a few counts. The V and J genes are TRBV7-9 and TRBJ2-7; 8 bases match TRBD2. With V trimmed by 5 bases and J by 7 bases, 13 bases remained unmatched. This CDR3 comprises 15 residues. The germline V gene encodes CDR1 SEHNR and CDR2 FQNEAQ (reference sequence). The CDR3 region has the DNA TGTGCCAGCAGCCCAGAGGCTAGCGGGCCCCGGGAGCAGTACTTC. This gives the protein CASSPEASGPREQYF.

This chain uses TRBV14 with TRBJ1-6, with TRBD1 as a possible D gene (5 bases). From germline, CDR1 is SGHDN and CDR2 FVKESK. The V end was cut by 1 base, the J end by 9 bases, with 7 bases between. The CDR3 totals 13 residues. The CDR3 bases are TGTGCCAGCAGCCAAGTTACAGGTTCACCCCTCCACTTT. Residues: CASSQVTGSPLHF.

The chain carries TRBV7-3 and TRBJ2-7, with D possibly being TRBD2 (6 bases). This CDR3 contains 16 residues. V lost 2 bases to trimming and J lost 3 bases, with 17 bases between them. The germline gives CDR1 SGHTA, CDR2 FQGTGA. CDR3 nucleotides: TGTGCCAGCAGCTTAGAAGAAGCGGGCGTCAACTACGAGCAGTACTTC. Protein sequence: CASSLEEAGVNYEQYF.

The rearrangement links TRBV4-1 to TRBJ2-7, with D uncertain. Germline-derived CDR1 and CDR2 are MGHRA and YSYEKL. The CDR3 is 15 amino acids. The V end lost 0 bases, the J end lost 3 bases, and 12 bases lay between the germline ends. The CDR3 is CASSQDRSGDYEQYF. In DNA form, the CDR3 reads TGCGCCAGCAGCCAAGACCGTTCGGGCGACTACGAGCAGTACTTC.

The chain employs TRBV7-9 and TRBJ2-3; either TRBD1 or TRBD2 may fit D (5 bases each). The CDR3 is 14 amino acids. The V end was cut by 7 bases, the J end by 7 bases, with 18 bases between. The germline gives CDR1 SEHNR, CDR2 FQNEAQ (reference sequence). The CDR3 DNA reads TGTGCCAGCACCGGGGCGATCCAAGCAAATACGCAGTATTTT. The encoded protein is CASTGAIQANTQYF.

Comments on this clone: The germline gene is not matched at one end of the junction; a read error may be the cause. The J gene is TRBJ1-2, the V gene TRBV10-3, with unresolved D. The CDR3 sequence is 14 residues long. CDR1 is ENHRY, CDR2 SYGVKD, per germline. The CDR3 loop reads CASSYLPASDGYTF. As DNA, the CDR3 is TGTGCCAGCAGTTACCTCCCAGCAAGTGATGGCTACACCTTC.

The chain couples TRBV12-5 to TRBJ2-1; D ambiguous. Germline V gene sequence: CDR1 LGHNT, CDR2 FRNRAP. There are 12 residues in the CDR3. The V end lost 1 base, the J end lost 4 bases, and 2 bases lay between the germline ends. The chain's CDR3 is CASGLGYNEQFF. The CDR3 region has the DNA TGTGCTAGTGGTTTGGGTTACAATGAGCAGTTCTTC.

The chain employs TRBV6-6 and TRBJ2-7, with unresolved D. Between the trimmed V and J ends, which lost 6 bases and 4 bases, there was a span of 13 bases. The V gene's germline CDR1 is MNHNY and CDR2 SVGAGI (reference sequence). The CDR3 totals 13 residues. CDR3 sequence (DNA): TGTGCCAGCAGCCATGACGGCGGTTACGAGCAGTACTTC. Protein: CASSHDGGYEQYF.

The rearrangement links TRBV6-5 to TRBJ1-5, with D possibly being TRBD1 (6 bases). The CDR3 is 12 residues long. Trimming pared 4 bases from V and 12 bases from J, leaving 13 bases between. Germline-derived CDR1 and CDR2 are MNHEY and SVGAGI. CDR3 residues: CASSFAGEGQHF. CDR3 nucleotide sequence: TGTGCCAGCAGTTTCGCAGGGGAGGGCCAGCATTTT.

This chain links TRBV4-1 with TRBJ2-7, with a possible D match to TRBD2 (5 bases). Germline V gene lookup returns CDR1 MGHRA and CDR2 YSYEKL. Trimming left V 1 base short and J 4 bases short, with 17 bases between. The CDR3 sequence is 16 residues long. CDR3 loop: CASSQGLTSGVYEQYF. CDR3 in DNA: TGCGCCAGCAGCCAAGGGCTGACCAGCGGTGTATACGAGCAGTACTTC.

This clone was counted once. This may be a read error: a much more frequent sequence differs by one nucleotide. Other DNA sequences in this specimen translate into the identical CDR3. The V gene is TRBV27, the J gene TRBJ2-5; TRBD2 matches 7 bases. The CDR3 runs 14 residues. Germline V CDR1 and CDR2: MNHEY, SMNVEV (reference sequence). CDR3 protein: CASSLSSGSETQYF. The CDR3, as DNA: TGCGCCAGCAGTTTATCTAGCGGCTCGGAGACCCAGTACTTC.

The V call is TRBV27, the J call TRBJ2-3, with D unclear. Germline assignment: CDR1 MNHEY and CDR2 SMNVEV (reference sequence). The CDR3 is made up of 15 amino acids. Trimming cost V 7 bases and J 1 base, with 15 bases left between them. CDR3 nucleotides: TGTGCCAGCATGCCCCTCTCCAGCCGCACAGATACGCAGTATTTT. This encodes CASMPLSSRTDTQYF.

The CDR3 sequence is CASSSVRETDTQYF. In nucleotides, the CDR3 is TGTGCCAGTAGTAGTGTTCGGGAGACAGATACGCAGTATTTT. The chain employs TRBV19 and TRBJ2-3; D is perhaps TRBD2 (6 bases). Trimming pared 4 bases from V and 3 bases from J, leaving 11 bases between. The CDR3 sequence is 14 residues long. From germline, CDR1 is LNHDA and CDR2 SQIVND (reference sequence).

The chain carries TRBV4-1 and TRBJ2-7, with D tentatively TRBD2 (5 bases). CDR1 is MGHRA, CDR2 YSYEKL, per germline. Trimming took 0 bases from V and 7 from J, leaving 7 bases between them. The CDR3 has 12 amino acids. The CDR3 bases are TGCGCCAGCAGCCAAGATGCGGGTGAGCAGTACTTC. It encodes CASSQDAGEQYF.

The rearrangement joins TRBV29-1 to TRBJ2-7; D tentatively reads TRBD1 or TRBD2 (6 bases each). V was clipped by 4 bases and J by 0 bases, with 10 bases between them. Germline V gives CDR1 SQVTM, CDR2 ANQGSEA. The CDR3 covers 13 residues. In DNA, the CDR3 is TGCAGCGTTGGGCGGGACAACTCCTACGAGCAGTACTTC. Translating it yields CSVGRDNSYEQYF.

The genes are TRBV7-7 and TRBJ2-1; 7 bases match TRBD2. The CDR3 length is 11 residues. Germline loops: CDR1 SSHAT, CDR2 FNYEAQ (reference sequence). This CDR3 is CASGYGGEQFF. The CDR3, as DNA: TGTGCTAGCGGGTATGGGGGTGAGCAGTTCTTC. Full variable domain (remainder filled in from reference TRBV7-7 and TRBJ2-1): GAGVSQSPRYKVTKRGQDVTLRCDPISSHATLYWYQQALGQGPEFLTYFNYEAQPDKSGLPSDRFSAERPEGSISTLTIQRTEQRDSAMYRCASGYGGEQFFGPGTRLTVL.

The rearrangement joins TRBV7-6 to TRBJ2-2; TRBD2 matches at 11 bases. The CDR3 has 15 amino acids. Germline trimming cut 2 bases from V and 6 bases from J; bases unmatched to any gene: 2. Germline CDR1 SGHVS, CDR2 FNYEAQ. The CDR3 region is CASSLLLAGAGELFF. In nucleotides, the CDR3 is TGTGCCAGCAGCTTATTACTAGCGGGAGCCGGGGAGCTGTTTTTT.

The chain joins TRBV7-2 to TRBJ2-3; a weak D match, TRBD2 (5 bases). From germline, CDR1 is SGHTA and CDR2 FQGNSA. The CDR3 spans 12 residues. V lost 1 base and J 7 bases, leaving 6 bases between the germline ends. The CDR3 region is CASSLGGYTQYF. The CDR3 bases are TGTGCCAGCAGCTTAGGAGGGTATACGCAGTATTTT.

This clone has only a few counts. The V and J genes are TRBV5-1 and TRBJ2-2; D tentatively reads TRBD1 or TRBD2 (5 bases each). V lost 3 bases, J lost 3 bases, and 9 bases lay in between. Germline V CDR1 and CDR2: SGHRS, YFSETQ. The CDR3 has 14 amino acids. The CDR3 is CASSSGPYTGELFF. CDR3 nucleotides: TGCGCCAGCAGCTCGGGGCCGTACACCGGGGAGCTGTTTTTT.

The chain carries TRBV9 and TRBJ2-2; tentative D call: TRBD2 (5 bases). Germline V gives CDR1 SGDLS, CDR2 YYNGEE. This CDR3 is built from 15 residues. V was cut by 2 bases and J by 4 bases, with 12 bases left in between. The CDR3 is CASSVFAEATGELFF. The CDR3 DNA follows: TGTGCCAGCAGCGTCTTTGCGGAGGCCACCGGGGAGCTGTTTTTT.

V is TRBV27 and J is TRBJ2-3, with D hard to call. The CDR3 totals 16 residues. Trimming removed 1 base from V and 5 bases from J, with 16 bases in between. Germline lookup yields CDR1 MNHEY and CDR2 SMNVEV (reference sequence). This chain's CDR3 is CASSLFGWTRVDTQYF. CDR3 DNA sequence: TGTGCCAGCAGTTTATTCGGCTGGACCCGCGTAGATACGCAGTATTTT.

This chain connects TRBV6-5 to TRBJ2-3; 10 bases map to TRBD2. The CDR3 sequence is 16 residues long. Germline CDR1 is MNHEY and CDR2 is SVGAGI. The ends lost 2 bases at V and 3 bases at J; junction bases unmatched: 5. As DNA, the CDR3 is TGTGCCAGCAGTTACACGCTAGCGGGAGCAACAGATACGCAGTATTTT. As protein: CASSYTLAGATDTQYF.

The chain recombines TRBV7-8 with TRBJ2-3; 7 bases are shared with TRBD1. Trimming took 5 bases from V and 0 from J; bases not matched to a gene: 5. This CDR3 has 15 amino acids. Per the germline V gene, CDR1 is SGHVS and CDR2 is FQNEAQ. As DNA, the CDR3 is TGTGCCAGCAGCGAGCAGGGGGTCAGCACAGATACGCAGTATTTT. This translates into CASSEQGVSTDTQYF. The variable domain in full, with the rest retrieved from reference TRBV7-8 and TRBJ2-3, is GAGVSQSPRYKVAKRGQDVALRCDPISGHVSLFWYQQALGQGPEFLTYFQNEAQLDKSGLPSDRFFAERPEGSVSTLKIQRTQQEDSAVYLCASSEQGVSTDTQYFGPGTRLTVL.

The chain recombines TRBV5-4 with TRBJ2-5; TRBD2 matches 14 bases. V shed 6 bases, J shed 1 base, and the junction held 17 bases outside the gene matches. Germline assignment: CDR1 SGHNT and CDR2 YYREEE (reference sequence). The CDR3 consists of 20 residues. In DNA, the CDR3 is TGTGCCAGCACCTCTGAAGAAGGGGGACTAGCGGGAGTTGGCCAAGAGACCCAGTACTTC. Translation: CASTSEEGGLAGVGQETQYF.

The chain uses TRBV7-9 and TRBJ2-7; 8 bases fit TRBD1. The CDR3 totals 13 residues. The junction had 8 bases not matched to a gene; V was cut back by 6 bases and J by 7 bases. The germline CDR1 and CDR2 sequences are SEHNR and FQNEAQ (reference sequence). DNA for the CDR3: TGTGCCAGCAGGTCGGGACAGGCGAGGGAGCAGTACTTC. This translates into CASRSGQAREQYF.

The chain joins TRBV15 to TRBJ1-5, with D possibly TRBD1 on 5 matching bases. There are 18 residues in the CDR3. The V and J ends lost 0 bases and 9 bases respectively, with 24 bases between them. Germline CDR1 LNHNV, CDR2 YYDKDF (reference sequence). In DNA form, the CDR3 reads TGTGCCACCAGCAGAGATTCCTCAACGGGGACCGCGGCTCTGCCCCAGCATTTT. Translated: CATSRDSSTGTAALPQHF.

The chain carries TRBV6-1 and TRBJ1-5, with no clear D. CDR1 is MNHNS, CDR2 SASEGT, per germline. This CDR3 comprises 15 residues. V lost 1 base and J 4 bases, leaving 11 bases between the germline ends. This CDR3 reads CASSEGAALNQPQHF. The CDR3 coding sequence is TGTGCCAGCAGTGAAGGGGCAGCCCTTAATCAGCCCCAGCATTTT.